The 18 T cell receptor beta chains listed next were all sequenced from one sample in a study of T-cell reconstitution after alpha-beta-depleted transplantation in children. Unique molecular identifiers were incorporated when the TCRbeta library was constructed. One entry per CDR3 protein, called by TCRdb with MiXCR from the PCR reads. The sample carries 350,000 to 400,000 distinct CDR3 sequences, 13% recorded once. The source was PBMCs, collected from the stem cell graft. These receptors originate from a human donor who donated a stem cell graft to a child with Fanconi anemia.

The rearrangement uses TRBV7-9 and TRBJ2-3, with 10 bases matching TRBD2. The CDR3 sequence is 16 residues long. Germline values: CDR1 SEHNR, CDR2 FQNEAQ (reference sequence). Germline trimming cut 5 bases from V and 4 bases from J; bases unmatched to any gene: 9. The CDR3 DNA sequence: TGTGCCAGCAGCCTTGAGCGGGGGGGGATCCCAGATACGCAGTATTTT. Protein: CASSLERGGIPDTQYF.

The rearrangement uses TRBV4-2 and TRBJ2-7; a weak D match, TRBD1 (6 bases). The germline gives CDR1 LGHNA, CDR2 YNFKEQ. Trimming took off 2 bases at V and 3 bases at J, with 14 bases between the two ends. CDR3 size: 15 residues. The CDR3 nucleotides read TGTGCCAGCAGCCAACAGCCTACAGGGTACTACGAGCAGTACTTC. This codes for CASSQQPTGYYEQYF.

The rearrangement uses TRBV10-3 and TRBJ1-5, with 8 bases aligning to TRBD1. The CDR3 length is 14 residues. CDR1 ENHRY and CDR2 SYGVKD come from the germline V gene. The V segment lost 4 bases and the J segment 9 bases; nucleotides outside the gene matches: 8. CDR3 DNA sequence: TGTGCCATCAGTGCAGGGGGCCAGCCTCGGCCCCAGCATTTT. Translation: CAISAGGQPRPQHF.

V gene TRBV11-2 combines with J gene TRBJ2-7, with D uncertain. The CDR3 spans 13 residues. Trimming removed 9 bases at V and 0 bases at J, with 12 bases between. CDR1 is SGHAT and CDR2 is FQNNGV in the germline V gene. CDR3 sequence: CASNDAYSYEQYF. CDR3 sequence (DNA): TGTGCCAGTAATGACGCCTACTCCTACGAGCAGTACTTC. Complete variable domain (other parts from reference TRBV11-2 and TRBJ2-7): EAGVAQSPRYKIIEKRQSVAFWCNPISGHATLYWYQQILGQGPKLLIQFQNNGVVDDSQLPKDRFSAERLKGVDSTLKIQPAKLEDSAVYLCASNDAYSYEQYFGPGTRLTVT.

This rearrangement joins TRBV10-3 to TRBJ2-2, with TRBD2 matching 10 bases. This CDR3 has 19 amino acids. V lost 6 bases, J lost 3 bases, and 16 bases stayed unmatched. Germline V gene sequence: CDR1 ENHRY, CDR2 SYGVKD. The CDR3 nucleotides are TGTGCCATCAGCTCCGGACTAGCGGCATTCGGCACGGACACCGGGGAGCTGTTTTTT. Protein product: CAISSGLAAFGTDTGELFF.

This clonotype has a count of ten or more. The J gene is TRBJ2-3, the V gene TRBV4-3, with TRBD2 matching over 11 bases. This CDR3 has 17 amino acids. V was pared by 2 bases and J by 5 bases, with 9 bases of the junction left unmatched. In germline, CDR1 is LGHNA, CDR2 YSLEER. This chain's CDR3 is CASSQSHGTSGGDTQYF. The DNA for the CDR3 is TGCGCCAGCAGCCAAAGTCACGGGACTAGCGGTGGAGATACGCAGTATTTT.

Here the CDR3 reads CASSLMGGSTGELFF. In nucleotides, the CDR3 is TGTGCCAGCAGCTTAATGGGGGGCAGCACCGGGGAGCTGTTTTTT. The chain recombines TRBV7-2 with TRBJ2-2, with D tentatively TRBD1 or TRBD2 (6 bases each). CDR1 and CDR2 from the germline V gene are SGHTA and FQGNSA. The V gene lost 2 bases and the J gene lost 4 bases, with 11 bases spanning the gap. The CDR3 has 15 amino acids.

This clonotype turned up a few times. The CDR3 reads CASRTGTGGESTQYF. In DNA form, the CDR3 reads TGTGCCAGCAGGACCGGGACAGGGGGTGAAAGTACGCAGTATTTT. The chain is built from TRBV2 and TRBJ2-3, with 11 bases aligning to TRBD1. CDR1 is SNHLY, CDR2 FYNNEI, per germline. Germline trimming cut 6 bases from V and 8 bases from J; bases unmatched to any gene: 10. This CDR3 comprises 15 residues.

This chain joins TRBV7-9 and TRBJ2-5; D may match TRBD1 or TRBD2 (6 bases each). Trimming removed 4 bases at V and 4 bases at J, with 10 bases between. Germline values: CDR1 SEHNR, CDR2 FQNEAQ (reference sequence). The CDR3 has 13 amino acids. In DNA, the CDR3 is TGTGCCAGCAGCTCGGGGGCAGGAGAGACCCAGTACTTC. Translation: CASSSGAGETQYF.

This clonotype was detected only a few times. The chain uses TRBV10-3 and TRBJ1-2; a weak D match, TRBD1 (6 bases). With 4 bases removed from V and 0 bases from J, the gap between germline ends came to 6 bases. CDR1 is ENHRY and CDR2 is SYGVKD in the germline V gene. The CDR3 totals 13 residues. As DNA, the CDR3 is TGTGCCATCAGTGGGGGGCCTAACTATGGCTACACCTTC. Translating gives CAISGGPNYGYTF.

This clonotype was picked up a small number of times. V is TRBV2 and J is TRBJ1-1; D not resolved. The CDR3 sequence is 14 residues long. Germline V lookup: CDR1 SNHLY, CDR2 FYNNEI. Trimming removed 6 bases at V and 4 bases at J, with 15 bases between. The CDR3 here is CASRRIGRGTEAFF. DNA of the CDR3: TGTGCCAGCAGAAGAATTGGAAGAGGCACTGAAGCTTTCTTT.

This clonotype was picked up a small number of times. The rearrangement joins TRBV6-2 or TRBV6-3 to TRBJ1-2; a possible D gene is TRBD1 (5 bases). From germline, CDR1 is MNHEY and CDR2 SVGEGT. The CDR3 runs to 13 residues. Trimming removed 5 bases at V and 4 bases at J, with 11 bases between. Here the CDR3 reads CASSIDRFYGYTF. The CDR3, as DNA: TGTGCCAGCAGTATCGACAGATTCTATGGCTACACCTTC.

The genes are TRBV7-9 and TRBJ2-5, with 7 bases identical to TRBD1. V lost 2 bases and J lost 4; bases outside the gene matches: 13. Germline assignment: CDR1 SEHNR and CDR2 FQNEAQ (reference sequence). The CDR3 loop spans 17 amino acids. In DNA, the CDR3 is TGTGCCAGCAGCTTATACCCGACAGGGTCGGGGTTAGAGACCCAGTACTTC. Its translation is CASSLYPTGSGLETQYF.

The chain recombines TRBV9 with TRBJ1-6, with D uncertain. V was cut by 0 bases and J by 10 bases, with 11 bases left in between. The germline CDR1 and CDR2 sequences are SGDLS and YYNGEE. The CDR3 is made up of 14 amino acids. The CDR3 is CASSVADGRSPLHF. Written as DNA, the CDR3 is TGTGCCAGCAGCGTAGCGGATGGAAGATCACCCCTCCACTTT. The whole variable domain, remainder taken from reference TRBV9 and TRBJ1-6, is DSGVTQTPKHLITATGQRVTLRCSPRSGDLSVYWYQQSLDQGLQFLIQYYNGEERAKGNILERFSAQQFPDLHSELNLSSLELGDSALYFCASSVADGRSPLHFGNGTRLTVT.

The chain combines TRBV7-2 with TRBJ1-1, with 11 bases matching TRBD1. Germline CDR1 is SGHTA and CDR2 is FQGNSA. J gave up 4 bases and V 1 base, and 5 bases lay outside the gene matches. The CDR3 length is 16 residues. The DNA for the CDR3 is TGTGCCAGCAGCTTAGTGGGGACAGGGGGGTTCACTGAAGCTTTCTTT. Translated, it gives CASSLVGTGGFTEAFF.

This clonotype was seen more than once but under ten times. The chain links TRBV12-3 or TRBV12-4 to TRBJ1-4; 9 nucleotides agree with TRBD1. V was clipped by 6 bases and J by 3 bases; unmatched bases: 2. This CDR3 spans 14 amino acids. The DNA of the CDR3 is TGTGCCAGCAGGTGGGACAGGGCTAATGAAAAACTGTTTTTT. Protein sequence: CASRWDRANEKLFF.

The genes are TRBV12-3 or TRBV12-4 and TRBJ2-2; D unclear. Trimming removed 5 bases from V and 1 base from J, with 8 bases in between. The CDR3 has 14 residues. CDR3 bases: TGTGCCAGCAGTCATAACAGGAACACCGGGGAGCTGTTTTTT. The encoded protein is CASSHNRNTGELFF.

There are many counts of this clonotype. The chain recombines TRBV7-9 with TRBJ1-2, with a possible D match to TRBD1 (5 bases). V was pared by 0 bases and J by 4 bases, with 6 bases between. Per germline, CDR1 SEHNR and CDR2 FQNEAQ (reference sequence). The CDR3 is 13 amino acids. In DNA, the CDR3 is TGTGCCAGCAGCTTAGCCAGGGCCTATGGCTACACCTTC. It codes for CASSLARAYGYTF. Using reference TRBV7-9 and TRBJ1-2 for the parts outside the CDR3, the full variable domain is DTGVSQNPRHKITKRGQNVTFRCDPISEHNRLYWYRQTLGQGPEFLTYFQNEAQLEKSRLLSDRFSAERPKGSFSTLEIQRTEQGDSAMYLCASSLARAYGYTFGSGTRLTVV.